This note documents a single T cell receptor (beta chain) sequence. The protocol was immunoSEQ multiplex PCR, while the TCRdb copy is restricted to in-frame clones and leaves out a portion. The data show 35,000 to 55,000 clones, with 85% to 95% seen just once and 1.6% held by the top ten. Between the trimmed V and J ends, which lost 6 bases and 6 bases, there was a span of 9 bases. The germline gives CDR1 MDHEN, CDR2 SYDVKM. CDR3 length equals 12 residues. This entry belongs to a study of preoperative IRX-2 immunotherapy in early breast cancer. The treatment is: preoperative locoregional IRX-2 cytokine immunotherapy. Preoperative locoregional IRX-2 cytokine immunotherapy was tested in the phase Ib source study.

The V gene is TRBV28, the J gene TRBJ1-3; D gene uncertain. This clonotype was obtained from a human donor with breast cancer. The sample in question was tumor tissue, obtained after IRX-2 immunotherapy. CDR3 DNA: TGTGCCAGCAGCGGCTGGGAAAACACCATATATTTT. Its protein product is CASSGWENTIYF.